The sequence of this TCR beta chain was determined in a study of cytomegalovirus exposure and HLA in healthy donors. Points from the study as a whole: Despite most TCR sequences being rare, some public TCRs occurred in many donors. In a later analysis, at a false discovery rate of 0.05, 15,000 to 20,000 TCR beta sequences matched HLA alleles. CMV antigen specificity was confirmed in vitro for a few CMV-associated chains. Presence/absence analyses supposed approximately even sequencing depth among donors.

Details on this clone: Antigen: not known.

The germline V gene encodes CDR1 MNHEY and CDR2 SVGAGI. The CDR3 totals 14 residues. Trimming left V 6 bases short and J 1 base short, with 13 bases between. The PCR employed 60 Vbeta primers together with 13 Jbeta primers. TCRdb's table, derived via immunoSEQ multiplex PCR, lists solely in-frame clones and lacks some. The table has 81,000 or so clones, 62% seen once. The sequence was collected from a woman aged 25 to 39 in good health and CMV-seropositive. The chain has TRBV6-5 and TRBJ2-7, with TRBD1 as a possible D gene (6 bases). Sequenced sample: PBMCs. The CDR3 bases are TGTGCCAGCAGGGTGGACAGCTTATCCTACGAGCAGTACTTC. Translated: CASRVDSLSYEQYF.